The 5 T cell receptor beta chains below all came from one sample that was sequenced in a study of blood T cell repertoires in COVID-19. Measured with immunoSEQ multiplex PCR; TCRdb has only the in-frame clones, and not every one. The data contain approximately 6,600 clones, 85% to 90% of them singletons. Material for sequencing was peripheral blood. These receptors all stem from a man at least 80 years old with active COVID-19.

This chain connects TRBV3-1 (or the pseudogene TRBV3-2) to TRBJ2-7; the D gene is possibly TRBD1 (6 bases). The V end was cut by 8 bases, the J end by 1 base, with 15 bases between. The CDR3 has 14 residues. CDR1 and CDR2 from the germline V gene are LGHDT and YNNKEL (reference sequence). CDR3 sequence: CASRDAGASYEQYF. Written as DNA, the CDR3 is TGTGCCAGCCGAGACGCAGGGGCATCCTACGAGCAGTACTTC.

The CDR3 DNA is TGTGCCAGCATTCCGCTAGGGGTCTCCACAGATACGCAGTATTTT. This gives the protein CASIPLGVSTDTQYF. The chain joins TRBV6-1 to TRBJ2-3; tentative D call: TRBD1 (5 bases). Trimming removed 7 bases at V and 2 bases at J, with 16 bases between. The CDR3 runs 15 residues. Germline loops: CDR1 MNHNS, CDR2 SASEGT.

J is TRBJ1-4 and V is TRBV28; TRBD1 matches 7 bases. J gave up 3 bases and V 6 bases, and 4 bases lay outside the gene matches. From germline, CDR1 is MDHEN and CDR2 SYDVKM. This CDR3 spans 14 amino acids. CDR3 residues: CASSRGGSNEKLFF. The CDR3 DNA sequence: TGTGCCAGCAGCCGAGGGGGCTCTAATGAAAAACTGTTTTTT. The entire variable domain, with the rest obtained from reference TRBV28 and TRBJ1-4, is as follows: DVKVTQSSRYLVKRTGEKVFLECVQDMDHENMFWYRQDPGLGLRLIYFSYDVKMKEKGDIPEGYSVSREKKERFSLILESASTNQTSMYLCASSRGGSNEKLFFGSGTQLSVL.

V and J are TRBV6-5 and TRBJ1-4, with 9 bases lining up with TRBD1. The CDR3 consists of 14 residues. In germline, CDR1 is MNHEY, CDR2 SVGAGI. V lost 5 bases and J lost 8; bases outside the gene matches: 6. This chain's CDR3 is CASSNRGHWEKLFF. CDR3 nucleotide sequence: TGTGCCAGCAGTAACAGGGGGCATTGGGAAAAACTGTTTTTT.

The V call is TRBV29-1, the J call TRBJ2-1, with TRBD2 matching 12 bases. The CDR3 consists of 16 residues. The V and J ends lost 6 bases and 6 bases, in that order; junction bases with no gene match: 12. Germline CDR1 reads SQVTM; CDR2 reads ANQGSEA. As DNA, the CDR3 is TGCAGCGTGAAGGGGTTGACTAGCGGGAGTAGCAATGAGCAGTTCTTC. Its protein product is CSVKGLTSGSSNEQFF.